The 27 T cell receptor beta chains listed next were all sequenced from one sample in a study of blood T cells in healthy people across ages. It was with a sample-barcoded 5' primer and a J-beta primer mix that a second PCR of roughly 7 to 12 cycles was run. TCRdb reprocessed the 5' RACE reads with MiXCR, giving one entry per CDR3 protein. The sample has about 720,000 distinct CDR3 sequences, over 20% seen once. Sequenced material: blood. The receptors stem from a man in his sixties or seventies in good health.

This clonotype came up many times. One end of the junction varies from germline; a read error may be responsible. V and J are TRBV7-2 and TRBJ2-3; 8 positions match TRBD1. The germline gives CDR1 SGHTA, CDR2 FQGNSA. The CDR3 contains 15 residues. CDR3 sequence (DNA): TGCGCCAGCAGCTTGGTTCTCCAGGGGGCTGATACGCAGTATTTT. This sequence encodes CASSLVLQGADTQYF.

The V gene is TRBV20-1, the J gene TRBJ2-3; perhaps TRBD2 as D (7 bases). Trimming shortened V by 3 bases and J by 2 bases, and 15 bases separated the two germline ends. Germline V gene lookup returns CDR1 DFQATT and CDR2 SNEGSKA (reference sequence). This CDR3 is built from 15 residues. The CDR3: CSASEWGGPTDTQYF. The CDR3 bases are TGCAGTGCTAGTGAATGGGGGGGCCCCACAGATACGCAGTATTTT.

The chain joins TRBV12-3 or TRBV12-4 to TRBJ1-4; D is undetermined. This CDR3 comprises 16 residues. Trimming left V 5 bases short and J 7 bases short, with 20 bases between. The CDR3 protein is CASSPLLSGGSEKLFF. The CDR3, as DNA: TGTGCCAGCAGTCCGCTGCTTTCGGGAGGGAGTGAAAAACTGTTTTTT.

The rearrangement links TRBV11-2 to TRBJ2-3; possible D gene TRBD1, 5 bases. CDR1 SGHAT and CDR2 FQNNGV come from the germline V gene. The CDR3 sequence is 16 residues long. V was clipped by 5 bases and J by 4 bases, with 19 bases between them. CDR3 in amino acids: CASSPRRAGWSDTQYF. CDR3 bases: TGTGCCAGCAGCCCACGAAGAGCAGGGTGGTCAGATACGCAGTATTTT.

As concerns this clonotype: At one end the junction does not follow the germline gene, possibly because of a read error. The V call is TRBV15, the J call TRBJ2-4; D gene unclear. The CDR3 length is 14 residues. CDR1 and CDR2 from the germline V gene are LNHNV and YYDKDF (reference sequence). CDR3 loop: CVTSSRLAKNIQYF. CDR3 sequence (DNA): TGTGTCACCAGCTCCCGCTTAGCCAAAAACATTCAGTACTTC.

The genes are TRBV21-1 and TRBJ2-3. TRBV21-1 represents a pseudogene. The CDR3 is 17 amino acids. The DNA for the CDR3 is TGTGCCAGCAGCTCCTCGGTCGGTGAAGTAAGCGCAGATACGCAGTATTTT. Protein: CASSSSVGEVSADTQYF.

The V call is TRBV18, the J call TRBJ1-1; D is unclear. V was pared by 3 bases and J by 1 base, with 12 bases between. Germline-derived CDR1 and CDR2 are KGHSH and LQKENI. CDR3 length: 15 amino acids. The CDR3 region is CASSPSGVWNTEAFF. CDR3 coding DNA: TGTGCCAGCTCACCTTCCGGGGTGTGGAACACTGAAGCTTTCTTT.

The chain joins TRBV20-1 to TRBJ2-1; D gene unclear. V lost 1 base and J lost 6, with 16 bases in between. The CDR3 has 15 amino acids. Germline CDR1 and CDR2: DFQATT and SNEGSKA (reference sequence). CDR3 region: CSARGAGSYCNEQFF. CDR3 in DNA: TGCAGTGCTAGAGGGGCCGGGTCCTACTGCAATGAGCAGTTCTTC.

This clonotype was found a few times. V gene TRBV20-1 combines with J gene TRBJ2-1; a possible D gene is TRBD2 (6 bases). Germline V gene data show CDR1 as DFQATT and CDR2 as SNEGSKA (reference sequence). This CDR3 has 16 residues. The V end lost 3 bases, the J end lost 5 bases, and 20 bases lay between the germline ends. The CDR3 sequence: CSARNLREIPHNEQFF. CDR3 DNA sequence: TGCAGTGCTAGGAATCTTCGGGAGATCCCCCACAATGAGCAGTTCTTC.

This clonotype has just a few counts. V gene TRBV29-1 combines with J gene TRBJ2-1; the D gene could be TRBD1 or TRBD2 (7 bases each). Trimming cost V 0 bases and J 5 bases, with 14 bases left between them. The CDR3 sequence is 15 residues long. Germline V CDR1 and CDR2: SQVTM, ANQGSEA. The CDR3: CSVEDYRGGDNEQFF. For the CDR3, the DNA is TGCAGCGTTGAAGATTACAGGGGAGGGGACAATGAGCAGTTCTTC.

This clonotype showed up just a few times. The V and J genes are TRBV12-3 or TRBV12-4 and TRBJ1-2; the D is unclear. The length of the CDR3 is 14 residues. Trimming removed 7 bases from V and 5 bases from J, with 17 bases in between. The CDR3 DNA follows: TGTGCCAGCACCCCACGACACCTTAGATATGGCTACACCTTC. Residues: CASTPRHLRYGYTF.

This clonotype was seen only once. This chain joins TRBV30 and TRBJ1-2; D gene ambiguous. CDR3 length equals 12 residues. Deletions cut 1 base from V and 2 bases from J, with 5 bases between. CDR1 GTSNPN and CDR2 SVGIG come from the germline V gene (reference sequence). CDR3 region: CAWSAKNYGYTF. Here the CDR3 DNA reads TGTGCCTGGAGTGCCAAAAACTATGGCTACACCTTC.

This rearrangement joins TRBV20-1 to TRBJ2-2; TRBD1 matches at 7 bases. Looked up from germline, CDR1 is DFQATT and CDR2 is SNEGSKA (reference sequence). The V segment lost 6 bases and the J segment 1 base; nucleotides outside the gene matches: 8. The CDR3 consists of 15 residues. The CDR3, as DNA: TGCAGTGCCCAAGATAGGGGGCAGAACACCGGGGAGCTGTTTTTT. Its protein product is CSAQDRGQNTGELFF.

For this clonotype: Sequence at one end of the junction differs from germline and may be a read error. This chain connects TRBV6-5 to TRBJ2-4; TRBD2 aligns across 13 bases. CDR1 and CDR2 from the germline V gene are MNHEY and SVGAGI. The CDR3 is 16 amino acids. The DNA for the CDR3 is TGTGCCAGCAGTTACTCTATAGGGACTAGCGGGGTTTTTTCACAGTTC. It codes for CASSYSIGTSGVFSQF.

This clonotype has more than one count but fewer than ten. The rearrangement links TRBV25-1 to TRBJ1-6; no definite D call. From germline, CDR1 is MGHDK and CDR2 SYGVNS. The V and J ends lost 7 bases and 2 bases respectively, with 6 bases between them. The CDR3 covers 13 residues. The CDR3 bases are TGTGCCAGCAACGTGGCCTATAATTCACCCCTCCACTTT. It is translated as CASNVAYNSPLHF. Complete variable domain (other parts from reference TRBV25-1 and TRBJ1-6): EADIYQTPRYLVIGTGKKITLECSQTMGHDKMYWYQQDPGMELHLIHYSYGVNSTEKGDLSSESTVSRIRTEHFPLTLESARPSHTSQYLCASNVAYNSPLHFGNGTRLTVT.

This clonotype was seen more than once but under ten times. The chain uses TRBV3-1 and TRBJ2-6; no definite D call. V lost 2 bases, J lost 4 bases, and 9 bases lay in between. The CDR3 contains 15 residues. Germline V gene data show CDR1 as LGHDT and CDR2 as YNNKEL (reference sequence). The CDR3 coding sequence is TGTGCCAGCAGCCAAACCCCCACCGGGGCCAACGTCCTGACTTTC. It codes for CASSQTPTGANVLTF.

The J gene is TRBJ2-1, the V gene TRBV7-9; D may be TRBD1 (5 bases). The ends were cut back, 3 bases at V and 12 bases at J, with 18 bases in the middle. The V gene's germline CDR1 is SEHNR and CDR2 FQNEAQ (reference sequence). CDR3 size: 14 residues. The CDR3 DNA is TGTGCCAGCAGCTTGGTCGACAGAAGCGCGTGGCAGTTCTTC. This sequence encodes CASSLVDRSAWQFF.

This clonotype is a singleton in its sample. This chain joins TRBV5-5 and TRBJ1-5; TRBD1 matches 9 bases. The CDR3 is 16 amino acids. Per germline, CDR1 SGHKS and CDR2 YYEKEE (reference sequence). Losses at the gene ends were 0 bases for V and 7 bases for J; bases not matched to a gene: 8. CDR3 sequence reads: CASSLDLGQGVQPQHF. The CDR3 DNA reads as TGTGCCAGCAGCTTGGATCTGGGACAGGGTGTACAGCCCCAGCATTTT.

DNA for the CDR3: TGTGCCAGCAGCTTGCACCTAGCGGGGGGGCCCAATGAGCAGTTCTTC. The encoded protein is CASSLHLAGGPNEQFF. The rearrangement uses TRBV5-5 and TRBJ2-1; the match to TRBD2 covers 12 bases. Germline CDR1 reads SGHKS; CDR2 reads YYEKEE (reference sequence). The CDR3 extends over 16 amino acids. With 1 base clipped from V and 6 bases from J, the junction kept 5 bases outside the gene matches.

This clonotype was detected only a few times. The gene calls are TRBV4-2 and TRBJ2-5; tentative D call: TRBD1 (5 bases). The CDR3 has 16 amino acids. V was cut by 1 base and J by 0 bases, with 12 bases left in between. Germline values: CDR1 LGHNA, CDR2 YNFKEQ. Here the CDR3 DNA reads TGTGCCAGCAGCCAAGTGAAAGGGGTCCACCAAGAGACCCAGTACTTC. It yields the protein CASSQVKGVHQETQYF.

This chain connects TRBV7-8 to TRBJ1-3, with unresolved D. CDR3 length: 14 amino acids. The germline V gene has CDR1 SGHVS and CDR2 FQNEAQ. Deletions cut 5 bases from V and 3 bases from J, with 11 bases between. In DNA form, the CDR3 reads TGTGCCAGCAGCCAGAGGGAGGTTGGAAACACCATATATTTT. This translates into CASSQREVGNTIYF.

This clonotype was detected only a few times. This chain connects TRBV3-1 to TRBJ1-1; a weak D match, TRBD1 (5 bases). V gave up 6 bases and J gave up 1 base, with 12 bases separating them. Germline CDR1 and CDR2: LGHDT and YNNKEL (reference sequence). The CDR3 totals 14 residues. Written as DNA, the CDR3 is TGTGCCAGCAGTATGGGGCGGTCGAACACTGAAGCTTTCTTT. Translated, it gives CASSMGRSNTEAFF.

The gene calls are TRBV5-1 and TRBJ2-5; D remains unclear. CDR1 is SGHRS and CDR2 is YFSETQ in the germline V gene. The V gene lost 0 bases and the J gene lost 2 bases, with 11 bases spanning the gap. CDR3 length equals 15 residues. The CDR3 sequence is CASSLDGDTQETQYF. Here the CDR3 DNA reads TGCGCCAGCAGCTTGGATGGGGATACGCAAGAGACCCAGTACTTC.

The genes are TRBV24-1 and TRBJ2-4, with TRBD1 identical over 9 bases. This CDR3 comprises 19 residues. In germline, CDR1 is KGHDR, CDR2 SFDVKD. V shed 3 bases, J shed 6 bases, and the junction held 17 bases outside the gene matches. CDR3 DNA sequence: TGTGCCACCAGTGATCCGACAGGGGGGTGGCAGGGCGAACGAAACATTCAGTACTTC. This gives the protein CATSDPTGGWQGERNIQYF.

This clonotype was detected only a few times. The genes are TRBV10-3 and TRBJ2-7; 10 bases map to TRBD1. The DNA matches TRBJ2-1 better at its end, which makes the J call doubtful. Germline V gene sequence: CDR1 ENHRY, CDR2 SYGVKD. The CDR3 has 15 amino acids. The CDR3 sequence is CAIRAGQGGNNEQFF. The CDR3 region has the DNA TGTGCCATCAGAGCTGGACAGGGGGGGAACAATGAGCAGTTCTTC.

This clonotype was observed many times. V gene TRBV7-6 combines with J gene TRBJ1-4; 10 bases are shared with TRBD1. The germline gives CDR1 SGHVS, CDR2 FNYEAQ. V lost 3 bases, J lost 0 bases, and 19 bases stayed unmatched. CDR3 length: 22 amino acids. The CDR3 DNA reads TGTGCCAGCAGCTTGAAGACCGGGACAGGGGTTCAGAGGGCAGCAACTAATGAAAAACTGTTTTTT. This translates into CASSLKTGTGVQRAATNEKLFF.

V is TRBV29-1 and J is TRBJ1-1; D is perhaps TRBD1 (5 bases). Germline lookup yields CDR1 SQVTM and CDR2 ANQGSEA. CDR3 length: 15 residues. V was pared by 7 bases and J by 1 base, with 19 bases between. CDR3 residues: CSAGGGAPSNTEAFF. CDR3 nucleotide sequence: TGCAGCGCTGGGGGAGGTGCCCCTTCGAACACTGAAGCTTTCTTT.